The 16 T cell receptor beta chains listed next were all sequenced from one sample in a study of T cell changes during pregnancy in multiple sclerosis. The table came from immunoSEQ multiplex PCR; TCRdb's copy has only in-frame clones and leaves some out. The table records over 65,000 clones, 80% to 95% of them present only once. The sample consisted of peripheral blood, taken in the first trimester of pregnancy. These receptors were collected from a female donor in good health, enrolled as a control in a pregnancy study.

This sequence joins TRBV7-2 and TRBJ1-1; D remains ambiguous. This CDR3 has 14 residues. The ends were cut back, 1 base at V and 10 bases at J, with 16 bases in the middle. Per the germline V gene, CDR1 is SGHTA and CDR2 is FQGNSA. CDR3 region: CASSLGITVPGAFF. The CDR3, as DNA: TGTGCCAGCAGCTTAGGGATAACAGTGCCTGGAGCTTTCTTT.

Written as DNA, the CDR3 is TGTGCCAGTCACGGCGGGGCCAACACTGAAGCTTTCTTT. This sequence encodes CASHGGANTEAFF. V and J are TRBV6-1 and TRBJ1-1; a possible D gene is TRBD1 (5 bases). V shed 9 bases and J shed 2 bases, with 13 bases lying between them. The CDR3 sequence is 13 residues long. The germline V gene encodes CDR1 MNHNS and CDR2 SASEGT.

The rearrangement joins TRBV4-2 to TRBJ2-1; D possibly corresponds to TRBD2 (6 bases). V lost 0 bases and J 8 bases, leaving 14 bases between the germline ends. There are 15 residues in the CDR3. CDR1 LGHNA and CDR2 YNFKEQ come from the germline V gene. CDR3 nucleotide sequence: TGTGCCAGCAGCCAAGAGGGACTTAAAGTCTATGAGCAGTTCTTC. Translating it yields CASSQEGLKVYEQFF.

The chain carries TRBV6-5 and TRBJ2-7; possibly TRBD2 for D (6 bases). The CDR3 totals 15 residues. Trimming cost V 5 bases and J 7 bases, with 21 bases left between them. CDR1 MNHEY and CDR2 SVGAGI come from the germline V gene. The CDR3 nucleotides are TGTGCCAGCAGTCGGAAGGGGACGTGGGGGGAAGAGCAGTACTTC. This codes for CASSRKGTWGEEQYF.

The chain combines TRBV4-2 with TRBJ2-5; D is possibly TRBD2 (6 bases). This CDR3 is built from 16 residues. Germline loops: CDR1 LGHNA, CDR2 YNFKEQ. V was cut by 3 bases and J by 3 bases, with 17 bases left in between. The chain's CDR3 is CASSQNPRAGKETQYF. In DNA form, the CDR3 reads TGTGCCAGCAGCCAGAACCCTCGGGCGGGGAAAGAGACCCAGTACTTC.

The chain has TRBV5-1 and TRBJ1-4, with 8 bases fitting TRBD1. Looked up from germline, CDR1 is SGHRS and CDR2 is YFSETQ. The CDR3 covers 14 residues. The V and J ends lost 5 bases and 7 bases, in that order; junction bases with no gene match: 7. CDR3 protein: CASRPGTGPEKLFF. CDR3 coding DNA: TGCGCCAGCAGGCCCGGGACAGGACCTGAAAAACTGTTTTTT.

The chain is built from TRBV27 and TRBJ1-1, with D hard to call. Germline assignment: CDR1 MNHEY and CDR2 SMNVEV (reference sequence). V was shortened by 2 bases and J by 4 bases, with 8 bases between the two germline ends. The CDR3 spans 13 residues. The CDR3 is CASSLRPTTEAFF. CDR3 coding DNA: TGTGCCAGCAGTTTACGCCCTACCACTGAAGCTTTCTTT.

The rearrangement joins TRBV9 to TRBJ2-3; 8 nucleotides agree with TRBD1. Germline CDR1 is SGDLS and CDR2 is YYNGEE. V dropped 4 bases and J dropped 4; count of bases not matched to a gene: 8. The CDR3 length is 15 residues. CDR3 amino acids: CASSPGQASPDTQYF. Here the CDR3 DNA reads TGTGCCAGCAGCCCGGGACAGGCGTCTCCAGATACGCAGTATTTT.

In nucleotides, the CDR3 is TGTGCCAGCAGCCAAGCGTTCTGGGACTCCGCTAACTATGGCTACACCTTC. Translating gives CASSQAFWDSANYGYTF. The rearrangement links TRBV14 to TRBJ1-2; weak D call: TRBD1 (5 bases). Germline loops: CDR1 SGHDN, CDR2 FVKESK. V was trimmed by 1 base and J by 0 bases, leaving 15 bases between them. This CDR3 comprises 17 residues.

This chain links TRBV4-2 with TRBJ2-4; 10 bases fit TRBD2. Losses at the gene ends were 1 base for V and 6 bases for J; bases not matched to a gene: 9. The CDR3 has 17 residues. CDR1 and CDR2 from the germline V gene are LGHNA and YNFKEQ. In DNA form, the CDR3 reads TGTGCCAGCAGCCAAGCGGGAAAGCGGGGGGGCCTAAACATTCAGTACTTC. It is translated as CASSQAGKRGGLNIQYF.

The CDR3 loop reads CASRRKDSLDLPQHF. The CDR3 bases are TGTGCCAGTAGGAGAAAGGACAGTTTGGATTTGCCCCAGCATTTT. The rearrangement uses TRBV19 and TRBJ1-5; D is possibly TRBD1 (6 bases). Per germline, CDR1 LNHDA and CDR2 SQIVND (reference sequence). This CDR3 region has 15 residues. Trimming pared 6 bases from V and 9 bases from J, leaving 21 bases between.

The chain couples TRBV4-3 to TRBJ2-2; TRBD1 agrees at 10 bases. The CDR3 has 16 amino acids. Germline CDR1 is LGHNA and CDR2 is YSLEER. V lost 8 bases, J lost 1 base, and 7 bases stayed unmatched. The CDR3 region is CASRPDRGQNTGELFF. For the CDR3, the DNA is TGCGCCAGCCGCCCTGACAGGGGGCAGAACACCGGGGAGCTGTTTTTT.

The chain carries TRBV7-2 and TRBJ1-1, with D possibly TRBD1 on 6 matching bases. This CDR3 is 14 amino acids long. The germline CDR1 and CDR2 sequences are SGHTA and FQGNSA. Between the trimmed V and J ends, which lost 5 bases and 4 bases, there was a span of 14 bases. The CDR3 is CASSPQGSVTEAFF. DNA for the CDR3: TGTGCCAGCAGCCCCCAGGGGTCCGTCACTGAAGCTTTCTTT.

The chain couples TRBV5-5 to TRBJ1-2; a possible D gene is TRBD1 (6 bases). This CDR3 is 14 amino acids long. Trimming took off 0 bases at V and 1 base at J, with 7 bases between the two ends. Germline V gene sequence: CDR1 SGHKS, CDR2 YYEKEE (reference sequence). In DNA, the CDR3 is TGTGCCAGCAGCTTGGACAGGGTTAACTATGGCTACACCTTC. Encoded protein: CASSLDRVNYGYTF.

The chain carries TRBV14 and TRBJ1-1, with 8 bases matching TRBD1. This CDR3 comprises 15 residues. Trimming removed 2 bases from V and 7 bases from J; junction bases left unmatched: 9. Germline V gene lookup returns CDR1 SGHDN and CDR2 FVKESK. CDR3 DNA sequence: TGTGCCAGCAGCCAACAGGGGGCCAGGGTTCTTGAAGCTTTCTTT. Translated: CASSQQGARVLEAFF. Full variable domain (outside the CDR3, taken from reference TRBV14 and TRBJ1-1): EAGVTQFPSHSVIEKGQTVTLRCDPISGHDNLYWYRRVMGKEIKFLLHFVKESKQDESGMPNNRFLAERTGGTYSTLKVQPAELEDSGVYFCASSQQGARVLEAFFGQGTRLTVV.

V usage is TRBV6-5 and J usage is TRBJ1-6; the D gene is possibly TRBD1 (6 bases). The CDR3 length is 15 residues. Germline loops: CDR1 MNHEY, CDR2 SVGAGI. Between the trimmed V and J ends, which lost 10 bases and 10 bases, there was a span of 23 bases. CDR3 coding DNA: TGTGCCACCAAAAGGGCCGGGGACACGGGGTCACCCCTCCACTTT. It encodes CATKRAGDTGSPLHF.